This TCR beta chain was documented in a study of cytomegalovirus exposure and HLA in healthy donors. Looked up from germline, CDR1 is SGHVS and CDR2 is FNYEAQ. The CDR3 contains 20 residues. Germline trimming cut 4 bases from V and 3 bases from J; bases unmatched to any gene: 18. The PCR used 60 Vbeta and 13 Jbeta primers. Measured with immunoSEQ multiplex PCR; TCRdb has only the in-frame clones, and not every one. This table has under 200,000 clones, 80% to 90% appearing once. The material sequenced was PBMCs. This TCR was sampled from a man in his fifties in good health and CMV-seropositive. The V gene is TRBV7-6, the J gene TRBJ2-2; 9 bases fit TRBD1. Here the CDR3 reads CASSWDRVLRSGTDTGELFF. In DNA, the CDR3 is TGTGCCAGCAGCTGGGACAGGGTCCTTCGGAGCGGGACGGACACCGGGGAGCTGTTTTTT. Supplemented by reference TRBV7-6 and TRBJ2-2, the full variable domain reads GAGVSQSPRYKVTKRGQDVALRCDPISGHVSLYWYRQALGQGPEFLTYFNYEAQQDKSGLPNDRFSAERPEGSISTLTIQRTEQRDSAMYRCASSWDRVLRSGTDTGELFFGEGSRLTVL.